The sequence of this T cell receptor beta chain was determined in a study of T cells after yellow fever vaccination. The CDR3 is 14 amino acids. Germline CDR1 reads DFQATT; CDR2 reads SNEGSKA (reference sequence). Trimming removed 3 bases from V and 2 bases from J, with 13 bases in between. Via MiXCR, TCRdb re-called the 5' RACE reads, giving one row per CDR3 protein. The sample has about 340,000 distinct CDR3 sequences, 8.7% seen once. This clonotype was recorded a few times. The antigen is unknown. Overall study findings and caveats: Post-booster reappearance was seen for most primary-vaccination clones (96% CD4, around 90% CD8).

The TCR was taken from a man aged 18 to 30 who received the YFV17D yellow fever vaccine. The chain employs TRBV20-1 and TRBJ1-1, with D perhaps TRBD1 (6 bases). Material: PBMCs, obtained on the day of the first yellow fever vaccination. CDR3 in DNA: TGCAGTGCTAGTATAGCGGGGGGCAACACTGAAGCTTTCTTT. Protein: CSASIAGGNTEAFF.